Given below is one T cell receptor beta chain in context. The data were taken from a study of blood T cells in healthy people across ages. A second roughly 6 to 11 cycle PCR used barcoded and J-beta primers. Each CDR3 protein is one row after TCRdb ran MiXCR on the 5' RACE reads. This sample carries some 880,000 distinct CDR3 sequences, roughly 34% of them seen once, and the ten largest clones take 10% to 15%. Looked up from germline, CDR1 is SEHNR and CDR2 is FQNEAQ (reference sequence). This CDR3 is 14 amino acids long. V was shortened by 5 bases and J by 7 bases, with 14 bases between the two germline ends.

What was sequenced was blood. The sequence was collected from a man in his late teens or twenties in good health. The V and J genes are TRBV7-9 and TRBJ1-4, with D hard to call. The CDR3 loop is CASSTTKEGEKLFF. CDR3 sequence (DNA): TGTGCCAGCAGCACGACCAAAGAAGGTGAAAAACTGTTTTTT.